This passage covers 5 T cell receptor beta chains from one sample sequenced in a study of vaccination and CD4 T cells after COVID-19. Noted treatment: approximately nine-day PBMC culture with coronavirus spike peptide pools or control peptides (ViraFEST assay). Antigens for these TCRs are unknown. At the Johns Hopkins FTIC core, DNA taken from cultured CD4+ T cells was sequenced by way of the Oncomine TCR Beta short-read assay. TCRdb analysed the PCR reads with MiXCR anew, one entry per CDR3 protein. Among 10,000 to 15,000 distinct CDR3 sequences listed, 50% to 65% were seen once. Material: CD4+ T cells from blood, cultured in vitro. The receptors derive from a human donor who had recovered from COVID-19.

This sequence joins TRBV2 and TRBJ2-7; possibly TRBD1 for D (5 bases). This CDR3 has 15 residues. Germline CDR1 reads SNHLY; CDR2 reads FYNNEI. The ends were cut back, 0 bases at V and 2 bases at J, with 11 bases in the middle. The CDR3 region is CASSEAGALPYEQYF. The CDR3 bases are TGTGCCAGCAGTGAAGCAGGGGCTCTCCCCTACGAGCAGTACTTC.

This clonotype was detected a few times. V usage is TRBV2 and J usage is TRBJ2-2; D is tentatively TRBD1 or TRBD2 (6 bases each). The germline V gene has CDR1 SNHLY and CDR2 FYNNEI. The ends were cut back, 6 bases at V and 3 bases at J, with 11 bases in the middle. This CDR3 has 14 amino acids. The CDR3 here is CASRGGLDTGELFF. Here the CDR3 DNA reads TGTGCCAGCAGGGGGGGCCTGGACACCGGGGAGCTGTTTTTT.

The chain couples TRBV10-1 to TRBJ1-2; D is unclear. V was cut by 3 bases and J by 5 bases, with 13 bases left in between. Germline CDR1 and CDR2: WNHNN and SYGVQD (reference sequence). The CDR3 spans 14 residues. This CDR3 is CASSDGRTLYGYTF. The CDR3 coding sequence is TGCGCCAGCAGTGATGGTCGCACTCTTTATGGCTACACCTTC.

This chain links TRBV11-3 with TRBJ1-1, with D possibly matching TRBD1 (5 bases). There are 16 residues in the CDR3. V was pared by 6 bases and J by 0 bases, with 17 bases between. The germline V gene encodes CDR1 SGHNT and CDR2 YENEEA. CDR3 in DNA: TGTGCCAGCAGGCCGCCGGTGGGGCGAGTGAACACTGAAGCTTTCTTT. Amino acid sequence: CASRPPVGRVNTEAFF.

The chain joins TRBV11-3 to TRBJ2-2, with a possible D match to TRBD1 (5 bases). From germline, CDR1 is SGHNT and CDR2 YENEEA. Trimming took off 3 bases at V and 1 base at J, with 9 bases between the two ends. CDR3 length: 15 residues. The CDR3 is CASSFDRRNTGELFF. For the CDR3, the DNA is TGTGCCAGCAGCTTTGACAGAAGGAACACCGGGGAGCTGTTTTTT.